The 25 T cell receptor beta chains in this list originate from one sample, sequenced in a study of OX40 agonist ivuxolimab in advanced cancers. Some clones are missing from TCRdb's copy, which holds only in-frame ones; the method was immunoSEQ multiplex PCR. The sample holds approximately 90,000 clones, around 88% seen once. The starting material was CD4+ or CD8+ T cells sorted from blood, obtained in a trial of the OX40 agonist ivuxolimab. Receptors originate from an adult with an advanced solid tumor such as melanoma, head and neck, liver or kidney cancer.

The chain joins TRBV10-2 to TRBJ2-5; D might be TRBD1 (7 bases). V was trimmed by 1 base and J by 5 bases, leaving 26 bases between them. This CDR3 has 19 residues. CDR1 is WSHSY and CDR2 is SAAADI in the germline V gene. Written as DNA, the CDR3 is TGCGCCAGCAGTGAGTGGGCCAACAGGGGTGTAAGAGGAGGGGAGACCCAGTACTTC. This translates into CASSEWANRGVRGGETQYF.

The rearrangement links TRBV7-8 to TRBJ2-5; D is perhaps TRBD2 (5 bases). V lost 2 bases, J lost 2 bases, and 18 bases lay in between. The CDR3 length is 17 residues. Germline CDR1 and CDR2: SGHVS and FQNEAQ. The CDR3 coding sequence is TGTGCCAGCAGCTTATCCCAATTAAGTAAGCGGCAAGAGACCCAGTACTTC. It specifies CASSLSQLSKRQETQYF.

J is TRBJ1-4 and V is TRBV7-9, with D unresolved. This CDR3 comprises 14 residues. Between the trimmed V and J ends, which lost 4 bases and 3 bases, there was a span of 9 bases. Germline loops: CDR1 SEHNR, CDR2 FQNEAQ (reference sequence). CDR3 in DNA: TGTGCCAGCAGCTGGGCAGTAGCTAATGAAAAACTGTTTTTT. It specifies CASSWAVANEKLFF.

CDR3 sequence reads: CASSESRAGTQYF. The CDR3 nucleotides read TGTGCCAGCAGTGAATCCCGGGCCGGGACCCAGTACTTC. J is TRBJ2-5 and V is TRBV6-1; D gene unclear. The V gene lost 2 bases and the J gene lost 7 bases, with 11 bases spanning the gap. This CDR3 is 13 amino acids long. Germline loops: CDR1 MNHNS, CDR2 SASEGT.

The chain couples TRBV4-1 to TRBJ2-5, with 10 bases matching TRBD1. V dropped 5 bases and J dropped 5; count of bases not matched to a gene: 8. CDR3 length: 15 residues. CDR1 is MGHRA, CDR2 YSYEKL, per germline. For the CDR3, the DNA is TGCGCCAGCAGCAAAGGACAGGGGGTTTCGGAGACCCAGTACTTC. This sequence encodes CASSKGQGVSETQYF.

V is TRBV4-2 and J is TRBJ1-3, with 11 bases lining up with TRBD1. There are 17 residues in the CDR3. The trim removed 4 bases at V and 6 bases at J, leaving 11 bases unmatched. The germline CDR1 and CDR2 sequences are LGHNA and YNFKEQ. The DNA for the CDR3 is TGTGCCAGCAGCCTTCCTGGGAGGGGACAGGGGGTAAACACCATATATTTT. It yields the protein CASSLPGRGQGVNTIYF.

The gene calls are TRBV28 and TRBJ1-6, with TRBD1 as a possible D gene (6 bases). The CDR3 has 16 amino acids. The V end was cut by 4 bases, the J end by 1 base, with 11 bases between. Germline assignment: CDR1 MDHEN and CDR2 SYDVKM. Here the CDR3 DNA reads TGTGCCAGCAGTTCCACAGGGCTGTCCTATAATTCACCCCTCCACTTT. This encodes CASSSTGLSYNSPLHF.

The rearrangement uses TRBV7-9 and TRBJ1-2, with TRBD1 matching over 8 bases. The V and J ends lost 0 bases and 6 bases, in that order; junction bases with no gene match: 3. The germline V gene encodes CDR1 SEHNR and CDR2 FQNEAQ (reference sequence). The CDR3 has 14 amino acids. The CDR3 loop reads CASSLAQGANGYTF. DNA for the CDR3: TGTGCCAGCAGCTTAGCCCAGGGGGCTAATGGCTACACCTTC.

The CDR3 DNA reads as TGTGCCAGCAGCCCTAAAGCCGCGCAGCAAGAGACCCAGTACTTC. Translating it yields CASSPKAAQQETQYF. The chain combines TRBV13 with TRBJ2-5; D gene unclear. Trimming removed 5 bases at V and 2 bases at J, with 15 bases between. This CDR3 has 15 amino acids. Germline values: CDR1 PRHDT, CDR2 FYEKMQ (reference sequence). Combining the CDR3 with reference TRBV13 and TRBJ2-5 gives the whole variable domain AAGVIQSPRHLIKEKRETATLKCYPIPRHDTVYWYQQGPGQDPQFLISFYEKMQSDKGSIPDRFSAQQFSDYHSELNMSSLELGDSALYFCASSPKAAQQETQYFGPGTRLLVL.

The chain has TRBV19 and TRBJ2-3; D is possibly TRBD2 (5 bases). CDR3 length: 15 amino acids. The V end lost 4 bases, the J end lost 0 bases, and 11 bases lay between the germline ends. The germline CDR1 and CDR2 sequences are LNHDA and SQIVND (reference sequence). The CDR3 loop reads CASSTGAGSTDTQYF. The CDR3 coding sequence is TGTGCCAGTAGTACAGGCGCGGGTAGCACAGATACGCAGTATTTT.

The J gene is TRBJ2-1, the V gene TRBV5-1, with a tentative D call TRBD2 (6 bases). The CDR3 runs to 13 residues. V gave up 2 bases and J gave up 4 bases, with 7 bases separating them. The germline CDR1 and CDR2 sequences are SGHRS and YFSETQ. The CDR3 loop is CASSFAGYNEQFF. CDR3 coding DNA: TGCGCCAGCAGCTTTGCGGGGTACAATGAGCAGTTCTTC.

The genes are TRBV29-1 and TRBJ2-3; D is ambiguous. Trimming took off 1 base at V and 8 bases at J, with 13 bases between the two ends. Germline V gene data show CDR1 as SQVTM and CDR2 as ANQGSEA. CDR3 length equals 13 residues. CDR3 coding DNA: TGCAGCGTTGAAGGGTCGGTCCCGGGTACGCAGTATTTT. Amino acid sequence: CSVEGSVPGTQYF.

The genes are TRBV7-2 and TRBJ2-5, with a weak D call TRBD1 (6 bases). The V gene lost 3 bases and the J gene lost 7 bases, with 18 bases spanning the gap. There are 15 residues in the CDR3. CDR1 is SGHTA, CDR2 FQGNSA, per germline. CDR3 bases: TGTGCCAGCAGCTTGGGACATCAAGAAGGGGGGACCCAGTACTTC. Residues: CASSLGHQEGGTQYF. Looking up the rest from reference TRBV7-2 and TRBJ2-5 gives the full variable domain: GAGVSQSPSNKVTEKGKDVELRCDPISGHTALYWYRQSLGQGLEFLIYFQGNSAPDKSGLPSDRFSAERTGGSVSTLTIQRTQQEDSAVYLCASSLGHQEGGTQYFGPGTRLLVL.

The chain links TRBV19 to TRBJ1-1; perhaps TRBD1 as D (5 bases). The CDR3 extends over 17 amino acids. In germline, CDR1 is LNHDA, CDR2 SQIVND (reference sequence). V was cut by 9 bases and J by 8 bases, with 31 bases left in between. CDR3 nucleotide sequence: TGTGCCAGAAGCACCTCCCTCCAGCTATATCGGAGGGGCGAAGCTTTCTTT. It encodes CARSTSLQLYRRGEAFF.

This rearrangement joins TRBV28 to TRBJ2-5; D gene uncertain. V lost 2 bases and J lost 6, with 16 bases in between. The CDR3 has 15 residues. CDR1 and CDR2 from the germline V gene are MDHEN and SYDVKM. For the CDR3, the DNA is TGTGCCAGCAGTTTACCGACCAATCCACGGAAGACCCAGTACTTC. Amino acid sequence: CASSLPTNPRKTQYF.

The V gene is TRBV19, the J gene TRBJ2-1; D may be TRBD1 (5 bases). The V gene's germline CDR1 is LNHDA and CDR2 SQIVND (reference sequence). The ends were cut back, 2 bases at V and 10 bases at J, with 9 bases in the middle. This CDR3 comprises 12 residues. CDR3: CASSIIQGEQFF. CDR3 bases: TGTGCCAGTAGTATAATCCAGGGCGAGCAGTTCTTC.

This sequence joins TRBV15 and TRBJ1-5; D ambiguous. CDR1 and CDR2 from the germline V gene are LNHNV and YYDKDF (reference sequence). The V end was cut by 5 bases, the J end by 2 bases, with 13 bases between. The CDR3 sequence is 15 residues long. The CDR3 spells CATSSGQRGNQPQHF. CDR3 in DNA: TGTGCCACCAGCTCGGGCCAAAGAGGCAATCAGCCCCAGCATTTT.

As for this clone: Within the sample, other DNA sequences also encode this same CDR3. The J gene is TRBJ2-7, the V gene TRBV5-1; a possible D gene is TRBD1 (7 bases). The CDR3 consists of 15 residues. CDR1 and CDR2 from the germline V gene are SGHRS and YFSETQ. V was cut by 0 bases and J by 1 base, with 11 bases left in between. The CDR3: CASSLETGRSYEQYF. The CDR3 nucleotides are TGCGCCAGCAGCTTGGAGACAGGGAGGTCCTACGAGCAGTACTTC.

The genes are TRBV10-3 and TRBJ2-2; TRBD1 aligns across 10 bases. CDR1 and CDR2 from the germline V gene are ENHRY and SYGVKD. J gave up 7 bases and V 6 bases, and 8 bases lay outside the gene matches. The CDR3 has 15 residues. CDR3 in amino acids: CAIRGDRGSDGELFF. Here the CDR3 DNA reads TGTGCCATCAGGGGGGACAGGGGATCGGACGGGGAGCTGTTTTTT.

The chain links TRBV18 to TRBJ2-1; 7 bases agree with TRBD1. With 6 bases clipped from V and 3 bases from J, the junction kept 11 bases outside the gene matches. Germline values: CDR1 KGHSH, CDR2 LQKENI. The CDR3 has 16 residues. CDR3 in amino acids: CASSPETGQYYNEQFF. CDR3 DNA sequence: TGTGCCAGCTCTCCGGAAACGGGACAGTACTACAATGAGCAGTTCTTC.

This clone has only one observation. This chain joins TRBV7-2 and TRBJ2-7; a weak D match, TRBD2 (6 bases). Germline lookup yields CDR1 SGHTA and CDR2 FQGNSA. This CDR3 comprises 17 residues. The V gene lost 3 bases and the J gene lost 0 bases, with 18 bases spanning the gap. The DNA for the CDR3 is TGTGCCAGCAGCTTTAAAGTTAGCGGAGTGAGCTCCTACGAGCAGTACTTC. Its translation: CASSFKVSGVSSYEQYF.

The chain couples TRBV30 to TRBJ1-2; 8 nucleotides match TRBD1. Germline V CDR1 and CDR2: GTSNPN, SVGIG (reference sequence). After removal of 2 bases from V and 1 base from J, the junction contained 6 bases not matched to a gene. This CDR3 contains 15 residues. CDR3 in DNA: TGTGCCTGGAGTCTGGGACAGGCGATTAACTATGGCTACACCTTC. Translation: CAWSLGQAINYGYTF. The full variable domain, its missing parts supplied by reference TRBV30 and TRBJ1-2, is SQTIHQWPATLVQPVGSPLSLECTVEGTSNPNLYWYRQAAGRGLQLLFYSVGIGQISSEVPQNLSASRPQDRQFILSSKKLLLSDSGFYLCAWSLGQAINYGYTFGSGTRLTVV.

The chain carries TRBV4-3 and TRBJ1-1; no clear D gene. Trimming took off 4 bases at V and 5 bases at J, with 14 bases between the two ends. The germline gives CDR1 LGHNA, CDR2 YSLEER. The CDR3 has 14 residues. The CDR3 region is CASSPTSRVTEAFF. As DNA, the CDR3 is TGCGCCAGCAGCCCGACAAGTAGGGTGACTGAAGCTTTCTTT.

This chain joins TRBV7-2 and TRBJ2-1, with D unresolved. The V end lost 7 bases, the J end lost 6 bases, and 10 bases lay between the germline ends. The CDR3 is 12 amino acids. The V gene's germline CDR1 is SGHTA and CDR2 FQGNSA. CDR3 sequence (DNA): TGTGCCAGCAAGCTTACGGCCAATGAGCAGTTCTTC. Its protein product is CASKLTANEQFF.

This chain connects TRBV6-6 to TRBJ1-5, with a weak D call TRBD1 (5 bases). V lost 7 bases and J 8 bases, leaving 18 bases between the germline ends. Germline V CDR1 and CDR2: MNHNY, SVGAGI (reference sequence). CDR3 length: 14 amino acids. The DNA for the CDR3 is TGTGCCAGCACCTCAGGCAGGGAACTGAAGCCCCAGCATTTT. The encoded protein is CASTSGRELKPQHF.